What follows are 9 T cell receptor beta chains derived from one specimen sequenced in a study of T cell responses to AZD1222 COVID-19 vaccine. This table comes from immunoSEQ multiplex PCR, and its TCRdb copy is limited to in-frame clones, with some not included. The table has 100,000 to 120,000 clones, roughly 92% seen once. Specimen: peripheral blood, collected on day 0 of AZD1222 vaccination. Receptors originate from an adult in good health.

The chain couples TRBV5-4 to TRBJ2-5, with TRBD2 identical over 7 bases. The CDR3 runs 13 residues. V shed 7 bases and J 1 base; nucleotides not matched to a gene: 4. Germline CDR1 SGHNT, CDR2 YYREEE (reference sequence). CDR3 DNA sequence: TGTGCCAGCGGCGGGGGAATCCAAGAGACCCAGTACTTC. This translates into CASGGGIQETQYF.

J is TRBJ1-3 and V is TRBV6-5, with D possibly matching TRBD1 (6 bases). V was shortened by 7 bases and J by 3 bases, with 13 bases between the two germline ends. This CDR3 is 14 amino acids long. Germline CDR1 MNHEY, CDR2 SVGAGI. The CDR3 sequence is CASTLGGSGNTIYF. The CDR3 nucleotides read TGTGCCAGCACCCTAGGGGGAAGTGGAAACACCATATATTTT.

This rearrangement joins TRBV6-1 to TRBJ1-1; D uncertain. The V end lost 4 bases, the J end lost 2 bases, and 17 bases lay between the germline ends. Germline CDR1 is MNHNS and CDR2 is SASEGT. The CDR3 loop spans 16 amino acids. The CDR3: CASSAFRPSRNTEAFF. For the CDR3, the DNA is TGTGCCAGCAGTGCCTTTAGACCCAGCCGAAACACTGAAGCTTTCTTT.

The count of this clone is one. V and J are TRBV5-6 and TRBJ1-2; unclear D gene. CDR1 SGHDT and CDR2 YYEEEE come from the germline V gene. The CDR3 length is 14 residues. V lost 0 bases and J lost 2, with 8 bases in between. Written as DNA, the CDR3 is TGTGCCAGCAGCTTGGACCCAAGCAACTATGGCTACACCTTC. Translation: CASSLDPSNYGYTF.

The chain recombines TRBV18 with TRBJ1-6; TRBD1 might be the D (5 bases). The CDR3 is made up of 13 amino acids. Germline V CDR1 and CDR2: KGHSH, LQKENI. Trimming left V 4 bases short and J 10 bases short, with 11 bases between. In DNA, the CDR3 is TGTGCCAGCTCACGGGCAGGGAACTCACCCCTCCACTTT. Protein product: CASSRAGNSPLHF.

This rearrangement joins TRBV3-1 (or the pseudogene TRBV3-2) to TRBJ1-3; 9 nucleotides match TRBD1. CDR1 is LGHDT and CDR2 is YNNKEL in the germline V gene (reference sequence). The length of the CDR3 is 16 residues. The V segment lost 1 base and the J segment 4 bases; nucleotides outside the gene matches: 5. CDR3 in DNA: TGTGCCAGCAGCCAAGCCCGGACAGGGGCAGGAAACACCATATATTTT. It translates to CASSQARTGAGNTIYF.

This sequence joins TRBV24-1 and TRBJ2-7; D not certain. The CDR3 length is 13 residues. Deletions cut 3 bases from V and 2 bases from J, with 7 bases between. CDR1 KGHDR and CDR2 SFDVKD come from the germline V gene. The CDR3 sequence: CATSDHGAYEQYF. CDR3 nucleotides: TGTGCCACCAGTGATCACGGTGCCTACGAGCAGTACTTC.

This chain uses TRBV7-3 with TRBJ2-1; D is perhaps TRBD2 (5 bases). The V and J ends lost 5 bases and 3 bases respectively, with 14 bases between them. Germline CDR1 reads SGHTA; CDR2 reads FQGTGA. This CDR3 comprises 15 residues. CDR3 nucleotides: TGTGCCAGCAGCCCTCGTGAGCGGCGCTACAATGAGCAGTTCTTC. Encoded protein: CASSPRERRYNEQFF.

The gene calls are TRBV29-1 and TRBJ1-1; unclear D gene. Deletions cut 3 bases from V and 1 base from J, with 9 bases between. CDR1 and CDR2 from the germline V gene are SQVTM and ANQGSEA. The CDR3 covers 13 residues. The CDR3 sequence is CSVEVQSNTEAFF. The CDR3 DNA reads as TGCAGCGTTGAGGTCCAGTCGAACACTGAAGCTTTCTTT.